Below, 11 T cell receptor beta chains from the same sample are listed, as sequenced in a study of cytomegalovirus exposure and HLA in healthy donors. The PCR employed 60 Vbeta primers together with 13 Jbeta primers. Profiled with immunoSEQ multiplex PCR; TCRdb holds only in-frame clones, not every one. In the table there are roughly 200,000 clones, around 80% of which are singletons. Input material: PBMCs. The origin of the receptors is a middle-aged woman in good health and CMV-seronegative.

The chain carries TRBV5-1 and TRBJ2-2, with 8 bases fitting TRBD1. The V segment lost 0 bases and the J segment 0 bases; nucleotides outside the gene matches: 1. In germline, CDR1 is SGHRS, CDR2 YFSETQ. CDR3 length: 16 amino acids. The CDR3 here is CASSLEGQANTGELFF. The CDR3 DNA sequence: TGCGCCAGCAGCTTGGAGGGACAGGCGAACACCGGGGAGCTGTTTTTT.

A single count supports this clone. This chain joins TRBV5-1 and TRBJ1-1; TRBD1 aligns across 7 bases. The germline CDR1 and CDR2 sequences are SGHRS and YFSETQ. The V segment lost 0 bases and the J segment 1 base; nucleotides outside the gene matches: 6. This CDR3 has 16 amino acids. CDR3 coding DNA: TGCGCCAGCAGCTTGGGACAGGGATTGGGGAACACTGAAGCTTTCTTT. Protein: CASSLGQGLGNTEAFF.

This clone appeared a single time. The chain is built from TRBV28 and TRBJ2-5, with a tentative D call TRBD2 (9 bases). The CDR3 runs 20 residues. Between the trimmed V and J ends, which lost 3 bases and 7 bases, there was a span of 33 bases. Germline CDR1 reads MDHEN; CDR2 reads SYDVKM. The CDR3 DNA reads TGTGCCAGCAGTTTCCGGGACAGGAGGCCTAGCGGGACTCTCTCGGGGACCCAGTACTTC. Protein sequence: CASSFRDRRPSGTLSGTQYF.

The chain couples TRBV5-6 to TRBJ2-7; 8 nucleotides agree with TRBD1. Germline lookup yields CDR1 SGHDT and CDR2 YYEEEE. V was clipped by 3 bases and J by 6 bases; unmatched bases: 5. The CDR3 extends over 13 amino acids. DNA of the CDR3: TGTGCCAGCAGCTCGGGACAGGAATCCGAGCAGTACTTC. Amino acids: CASSSGQESEQYF.

The chain employs TRBV2 and TRBJ2-3; 8 bases map to TRBD1. Germline CDR1 is SNHLY and CDR2 is FYNNEI. V shed 5 bases and J 1 base; nucleotides not matched to a gene: 5. This CDR3 comprises 15 residues. The DNA for the CDR3 is TGTGCCAGCAGTCGGGACAGGAGATGCACAGATACGCAGTATTTT. This gives the protein CASSRDRRCTDTQYF.

This clone was observed a handful of times. V gene TRBV28 combines with J gene TRBJ1-1, with 9 bases lining up with TRBD1. The length of the CDR3 is 17 residues. V shed 4 bases, J shed 5 bases, and the junction held 14 bases outside the gene matches. Germline CDR1 MDHEN, CDR2 SYDVKM. The CDR3 sequence: CASSSLLQGALGTEAFF. CDR3 bases: TGTGCCAGCAGTTCCTTATTACAGGGGGCACTGGGAACTGAAGCTTTCTTT.

J is TRBJ1-4 and V is TRBV7-8; D remains ambiguous. This CDR3 is built from 15 residues. Germline V lookup: CDR1 SGHVS, CDR2 FQNEAQ. V was shortened by 5 bases and J by 3 bases, with 13 bases between the two germline ends. The DNA for the CDR3 is TGTGCCAGCAGCGCCAGCCGAGGGCCTAATGAAAAACTGTTTTTT. As protein: CASSASRGPNEKLFF.

The chain couples TRBV7-9 to TRBJ2-3; TRBD2 matches at 7 bases. The V gene's germline CDR1 is SEHNR and CDR2 FQNEAQ (reference sequence). This CDR3 contains 17 residues. Germline trimming cut 5 bases from V and 0 bases from J; bases unmatched to any gene: 11. CDR3 in DNA: TGTGCCAGCAGCCGAGGCGGGGGACTTGCTAGCACAGATACGCAGTATTTT. Translating it yields CASSRGGGLASTDTQYF.

The V and J genes are TRBV6-4 and TRBJ1-5; TRBD1 matches at 8 bases. J was trimmed by 10 bases and V by 6 bases; bases with no gene match: 5. Looked up from germline, CDR1 is MRHNA and CDR2 is SNTAGT. The CDR3 has 12 residues. As DNA, the CDR3 is TGTGCCAGCAGGGCAGGGGGCGAACCCCAGCATTTT. Amino acid sequence: CASRAGGEPQHF.

This CDR3 reads CASSLRSLGVYGYTF. CDR3 DNA sequence: TGTGCCAGCAGTTTGCGCTCGCTAGGGGTCTATGGCTACACCTTC. V and J are TRBV28 and TRBJ1-2; D possibly corresponds to TRBD1 (5 bases). Trimming shortened V by 3 bases and J by 4 bases, and 15 bases separated the two germline ends. There are 15 residues in the CDR3. CDR1 and CDR2 from the germline V gene are MDHEN and SYDVKM.

The chain has TRBV28 and TRBJ2-5, with TRBD1 matching over 8 bases. CDR3 size: 14 residues. The V segment lost 2 bases and the J segment 3 bases; nucleotides outside the gene matches: 2. Germline V gene lookup returns CDR1 MDHEN and CDR2 SYDVKM. This CDR3 reads CASSLETGEETQYF. CDR3 in DNA: TGTGCCAGCAGTTTAGAGACAGGGGAAGAGACCCAGTACTTC. The entire variable domain, with the rest obtained from reference TRBV28 and TRBJ2-5, is as follows: DVKVTQSSRYLVKRTGEKVFLECVQDMDHENMFWYRQDPGLGLRLIYFSYDVKMKEKGDIPEGYSVSREKKERFSLILESASTNQTSMYLCASSLETGEETQYFGPGTRLLVL.